The 17 T cell receptor beta chains below come from one sample, sequenced in a study of T cell responses to AZD1222 COVID-19 vaccine. Some clones are missing from TCRdb's copy, which holds only in-frame ones; the method was immunoSEQ multiplex PCR. The sample includes approximately 130,000 clones, 90% of them seen just once. The sample was peripheral blood, taken 28 days after the second dose of the MenACWY control vaccine. The receptors come from an adult who received the MenACWY meningococcal vaccine as a control.

The V gene is TRBV9, the J gene TRBJ1-1; 7 positions match TRBD1. The V segment lost 0 bases and the J segment 6 bases; nucleotides outside the gene matches: 5. The CDR3 has 14 residues. Per the germline V gene, CDR1 is SGDLS and CDR2 is YYNGEE. DNA for the CDR3: TGTGCCAGCAGCGTAGATCCAGGGGGGGCTGAAGCTTTCTTT. Amino acids: CASSVDPGGAEAFF.

The chain carries TRBV4-3 and TRBJ1-1; 10 bases are a match to TRBD1. This CDR3 is 15 amino acids long. With V trimmed by 2 bases and J by 3 bases, 3 bases remained unmatched. Germline loops: CDR1 LGHNA, CDR2 YSLEER. CDR3 nucleotides: TGCGCCAGCAGCCAACAAGGGACAGGGGACACTGAAGCTTTCTTT. Translated, it gives CASSQQGTGDTEAFF.

The chain has TRBV15 and TRBJ2-5; 7 bases are shared with TRBD2. This CDR3 contains 17 residues. V shed 2 bases, J shed 0 bases, and the junction held 9 bases outside the gene matches. Per germline, CDR1 LNHNV and CDR2 YYDKDF (reference sequence). The DNA of the CDR3 is TGTGCCACCAGCAGACTGTGGGGGGGAGGTTACCAAGAGACCCAGTACTTC. This gives the protein CATSRLWGGGYQETQYF.

The rearrangement uses TRBV10-3 and TRBJ2-7; D is undetermined. V was shortened by 3 bases and J by 6 bases, with 12 bases between the two germline ends. Germline V CDR1 and CDR2: ENHRY, SYGVKD. This CDR3 has 13 residues. CDR3 loop: CAISERDIPEQYV. The CDR3 coding sequence is TGTGCCATCAGTGAACGAGACATCCCCGAGCAGTACGTC.

The chain employs TRBV5-1 and TRBJ2-1, with D possibly matching TRBD1 (6 bases). The CDR3 is made up of 12 amino acids. Germline V gene data show CDR1 as SGHRS and CDR2 as YFSETQ. V was clipped by 0 bases and J by 10 bases, with 8 bases between them. The CDR3 DNA sequence: TGCGCCAGCAGCTTGGAGGGGGTGGAGCAGTTCTTC. Residues: CASSLEGVEQFF.

V is TRBV30 and J is TRBJ2-7, with D perhaps matching TRBD2 (5 bases). CDR1 is GTSNPN and CDR2 is SVGIG in the germline V gene (reference sequence). The CDR3 consists of 14 residues. V shed 4 bases and J shed 4 bases, with 17 bases lying between them. CDR3 amino acids: CAWTGSGKRYEQYF. The CDR3 region has the DNA TGTGCCTGGACTGGTTCGGGGAAGAGGTACGAGCAGTACTTC. Complete variable domain (other parts from reference TRBV30 and TRBJ2-7): SQTIHQWPATLVQPVGSPLSLECTVEGTSNPNLYWYRQAAGRGLQLLFYSVGIGQISSEVPQNLSASRPQDRQFILSSKKLLLSDSGFYLCAWTGSGKRYEQYFGPGTRLTVT.

The chain has TRBV4-1 and TRBJ2-7; the D is unclear. The CDR3 covers 13 residues. Trimming pared 4 bases from V and 2 bases from J, leaving 9 bases between. CDR1 MGHRA and CDR2 YSYEKL come from the germline V gene. CDR3 DNA: TGCGCCAGCAGCCGCACAGAGACCTACGAGCAGTACTTC. Translated, it gives CASSRTETYEQYF.

The chain has TRBV19 and TRBJ1-4; 7 bases map to TRBD1. Per germline, CDR1 LNHDA and CDR2 SQIVND (reference sequence). The trim removed 5 bases at V and 0 bases at J, leaving 12 bases unmatched. The CDR3 loop spans 18 amino acids. CDR3 DNA: TGTGCCAGTAGTTCCGGACAGGATTTAGCTGCAACTAATGAAAAACTGTTTTTT. Encoded protein: CASSSGQDLAATNEKLFF.

This clone was observed once. The CDR3 nucleotides read TGTGCCAGCAGCTTACTCGGTGAAGGTGCGTACGAGCAGTACTTC. Protein: CASSLLGEGAYEQYF. The chain uses TRBV7-9 and TRBJ2-7; D unclear. CDR1 is SEHNR and CDR2 is FQNEAQ in the germline V gene (reference sequence). The CDR3 contains 15 residues. V lost 2 bases, J lost 4 bases, and 15 bases lay in between.

The J gene is TRBJ1-1, the V gene TRBV27; possible D gene TRBD1, 6 bases. V lost 5 bases and J 4 bases, leaving 11 bases between the germline ends. The CDR3 consists of 13 residues. Germline lookup yields CDR1 MNHEY and CDR2 SMNVEV (reference sequence). CDR3: CASSAQGGTEAFF. The CDR3 region has the DNA TGTGCCAGCAGTGCACAGGGAGGCACTGAAGCTTTCTTT.

The chain is built from TRBV6-6 and TRBJ2-2; 8 positions agree with TRBD2. CDR3 length equals 14 residues. J was trimmed by 5 bases and V by 4 bases; bases with no gene match: 3. Looked up from germline, CDR1 is MNHNY and CDR2 is SVGAGI (reference sequence). CDR3: CASSFASGTGELFF. CDR3 coding DNA: TGTGCCAGCAGTTTTGCTAGCGGGACCGGGGAGCTGTTTTTT.

The chain links TRBV6-2 or TRBV6-3 to TRBJ2-5, with 7 nucleotides matching TRBD2. CDR1 MNHEY and CDR2 SVGEGT come from the germline V gene. The CDR3 contains 13 residues. With V trimmed by 2 bases and J by 5 bases, 2 bases remained unmatched. CDR3 nucleotide sequence: TGTGCCAGCAGTTACCCCGGGGGGGAGACCCAGTACTTC. Its protein is CASSYPGGETQYF.

The chain employs TRBV20-1 and TRBJ2-1; D unresolved. CDR1 is DFQATT and CDR2 is SNEGSKA in the germline V gene (reference sequence). The CDR3 runs to 13 residues. Trimming cost V 3 bases and J 3 bases, with 9 bases left between them. Here the CDR3 DNA reads TGCAGTGCTAGTCGCAGTTTCTACAATGAGCAGTTCTTC. This sequence encodes CSASRSFYNEQFF.

The chain has TRBV2 and TRBJ1-5; D is unresolved. V gave up 2 bases and J gave up 0 bases, with 8 bases separating them. The CDR3 is 15 residues long. Per the germline V gene, CDR1 is SNHLY and CDR2 is FYNNEI. The CDR3 bases are TGTGCCAGCAGTGAACTTCAGATTAGCAATCAGCCCCAGCATTTT. It is translated as CASSELQISNQPQHF.

The J gene is TRBJ1-2, the V gene TRBV5-1, with 8 bases identical to TRBD1. The CDR3 runs to 15 residues. J gave up 5 bases and V 4 bases, and 10 bases lay outside the gene matches. The germline gives CDR1 SGHRS, CDR2 YFSETQ. The DNA for the CDR3 is TGCGCCAGCAGCGCACAGGGGGGATTATGGTATGGCTACACCTTC. Protein: CASSAQGGLWYGYTF. Looking up the rest from reference TRBV5-1 and TRBJ1-2 gives the full variable domain: KAGVTQTPRYLIKTRGQQVTLSCSPISGHRSVSWYQQTPGQGLQFLFEYFSETQRNKGNFPGRFSGRQFSNSRSEMNVSTLELGDSALYLCASSAQGGLWYGYTFGSGTRLTVV.

The V and J genes are TRBV3-1 (or the pseudogene TRBV3-2) and TRBJ1-3; possibly TRBD1 for D (5 bases). Germline loops: CDR1 LGHDT, CDR2 YNNKEL (reference sequence). Trimming pared 1 base from V and 2 bases from J, leaving 12 bases between. This CDR3 is 16 amino acids long. The CDR3 nucleotides read TGTGCCAGCAGCCAAGTTTTAGGCAGGGCTGGAAACACCATATATTTT. Protein: CASSQVLGRAGNTIYF.

The rearrangement uses TRBV14 and TRBJ1-1, with D possibly being TRBD1 (5 bases). The V end lost 4 bases, the J end lost 2 bases, and 20 bases lay between the germline ends. The germline V gene encodes CDR1 SGHDN and CDR2 FVKESK. The CDR3 consists of 17 residues. The CDR3 DNA reads TGTGCCAGCAGCCTCTTAACCCTCGGGGGTCGAAACACTGAAGCTTTCTTT. Translating it yields CASSLLTLGGRNTEAFF.